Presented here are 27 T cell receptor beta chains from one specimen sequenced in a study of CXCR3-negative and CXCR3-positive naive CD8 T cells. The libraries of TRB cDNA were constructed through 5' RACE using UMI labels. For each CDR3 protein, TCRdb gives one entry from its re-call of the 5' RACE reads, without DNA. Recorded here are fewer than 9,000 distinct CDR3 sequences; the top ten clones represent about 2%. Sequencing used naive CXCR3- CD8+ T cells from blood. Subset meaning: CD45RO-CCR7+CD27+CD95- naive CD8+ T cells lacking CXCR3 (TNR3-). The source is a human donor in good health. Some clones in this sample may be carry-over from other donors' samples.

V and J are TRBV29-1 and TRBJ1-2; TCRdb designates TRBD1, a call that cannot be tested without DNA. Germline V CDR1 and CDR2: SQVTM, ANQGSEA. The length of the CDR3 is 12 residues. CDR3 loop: CSVGSRDHGYTF.

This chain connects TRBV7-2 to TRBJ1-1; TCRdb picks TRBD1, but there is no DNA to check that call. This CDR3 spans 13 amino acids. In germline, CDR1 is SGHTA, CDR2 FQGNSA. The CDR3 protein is CASSFGRRQGAFF. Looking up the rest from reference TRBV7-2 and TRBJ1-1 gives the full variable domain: GAGVSQSPSNKVTEKGKDVELRCDPISGHTALYWYRQSLGQGLEFLIYFQGNSAPDKSGLPSDRFSAERTGGSVSTLTIQRTQQEDSAVYLCASSFGRRQGAFFGQGTRLTVV.

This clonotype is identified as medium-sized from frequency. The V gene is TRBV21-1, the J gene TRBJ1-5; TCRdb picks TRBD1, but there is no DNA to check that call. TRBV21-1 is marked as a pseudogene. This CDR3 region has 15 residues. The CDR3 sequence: CARTGGVYSNQPQHF.

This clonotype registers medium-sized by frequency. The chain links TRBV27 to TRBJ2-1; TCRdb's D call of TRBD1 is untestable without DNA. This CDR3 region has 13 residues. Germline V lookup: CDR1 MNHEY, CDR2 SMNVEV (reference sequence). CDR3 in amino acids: CASSFWAYNEQFF.

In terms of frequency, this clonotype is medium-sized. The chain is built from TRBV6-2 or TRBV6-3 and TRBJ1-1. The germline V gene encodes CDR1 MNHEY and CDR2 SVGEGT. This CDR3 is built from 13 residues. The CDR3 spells CASSYPGSTEAFF.

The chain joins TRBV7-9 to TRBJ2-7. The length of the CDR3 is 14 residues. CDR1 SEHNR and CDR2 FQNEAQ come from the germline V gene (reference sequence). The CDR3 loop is CASSSWGTQDEQYF.

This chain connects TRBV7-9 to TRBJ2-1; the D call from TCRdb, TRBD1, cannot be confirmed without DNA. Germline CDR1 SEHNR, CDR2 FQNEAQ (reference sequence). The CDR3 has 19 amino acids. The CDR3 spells CASSLALAGAWGSYNEQFF.

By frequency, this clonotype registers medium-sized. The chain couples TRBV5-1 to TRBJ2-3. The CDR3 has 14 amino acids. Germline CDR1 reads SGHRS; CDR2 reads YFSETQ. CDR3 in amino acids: CASSSTSSTDTQYF.

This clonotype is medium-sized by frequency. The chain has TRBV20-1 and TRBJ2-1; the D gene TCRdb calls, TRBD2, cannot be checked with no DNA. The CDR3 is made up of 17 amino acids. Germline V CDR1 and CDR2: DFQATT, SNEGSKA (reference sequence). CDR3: CSARGVVSGRKRNEQFF.

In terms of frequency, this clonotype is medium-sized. CDR3 region: CSVVGTYNEQFF. The V call is TRBV29-1, the J call TRBJ2-1; as DNA is missing, the TRBD1 call by TCRdb cannot be tested. Germline V gene data show CDR1 as SQVTM and CDR2 as ANQGSEA. This CDR3 has 12 amino acids.

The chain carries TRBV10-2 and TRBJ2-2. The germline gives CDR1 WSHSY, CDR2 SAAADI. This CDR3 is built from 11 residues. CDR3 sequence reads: CASSNAGELFF.

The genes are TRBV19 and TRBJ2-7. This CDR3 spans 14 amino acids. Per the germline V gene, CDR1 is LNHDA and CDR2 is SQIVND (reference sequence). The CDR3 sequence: CASSRTSESYEQYF.

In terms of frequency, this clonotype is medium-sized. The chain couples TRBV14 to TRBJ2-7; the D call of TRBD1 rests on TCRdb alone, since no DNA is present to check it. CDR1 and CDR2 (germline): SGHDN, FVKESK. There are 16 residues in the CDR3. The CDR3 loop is CASSQVQGWTSYEQYF.

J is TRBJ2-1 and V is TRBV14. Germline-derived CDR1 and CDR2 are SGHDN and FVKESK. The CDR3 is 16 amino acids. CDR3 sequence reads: CASSQRSGSAYNEQFF.

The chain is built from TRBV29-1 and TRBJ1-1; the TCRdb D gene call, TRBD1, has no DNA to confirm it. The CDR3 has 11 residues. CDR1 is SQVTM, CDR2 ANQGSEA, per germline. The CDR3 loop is CSVLQGAEAFF.

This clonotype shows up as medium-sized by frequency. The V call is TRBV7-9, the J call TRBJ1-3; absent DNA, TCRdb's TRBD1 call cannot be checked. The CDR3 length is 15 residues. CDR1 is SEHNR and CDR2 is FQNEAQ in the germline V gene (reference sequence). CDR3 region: CASSWTEPSGNTIYF.

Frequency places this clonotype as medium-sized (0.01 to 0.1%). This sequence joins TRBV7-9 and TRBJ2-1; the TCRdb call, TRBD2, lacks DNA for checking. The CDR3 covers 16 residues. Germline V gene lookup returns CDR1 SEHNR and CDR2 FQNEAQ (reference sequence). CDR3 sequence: CASSLTAGGSYNEQFF. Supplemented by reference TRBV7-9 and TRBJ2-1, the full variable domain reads DTGVSQNPRHKITKRGQNVTFRCDPISEHNRLYWYRQTLGQGPEFLTYFQNEAQLEKSRLLSDRFSAERPKGSFSTLEIQRTEQGDSAMYLCASSLTAGGSYNEQFFGPGTRLTVL.

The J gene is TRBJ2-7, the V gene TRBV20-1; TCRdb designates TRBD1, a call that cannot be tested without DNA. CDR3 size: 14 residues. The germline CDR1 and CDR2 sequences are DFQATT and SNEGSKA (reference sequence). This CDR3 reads CSAPQDRDFYEQYF.

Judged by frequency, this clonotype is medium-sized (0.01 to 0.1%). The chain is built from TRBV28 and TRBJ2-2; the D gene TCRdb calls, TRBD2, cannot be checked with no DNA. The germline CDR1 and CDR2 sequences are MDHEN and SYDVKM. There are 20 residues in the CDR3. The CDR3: CASSTGLTGLAGQNTGELFF.

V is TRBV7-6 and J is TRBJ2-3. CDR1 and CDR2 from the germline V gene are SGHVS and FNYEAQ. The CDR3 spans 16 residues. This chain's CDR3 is CASSRSPDSGTDTQYF.

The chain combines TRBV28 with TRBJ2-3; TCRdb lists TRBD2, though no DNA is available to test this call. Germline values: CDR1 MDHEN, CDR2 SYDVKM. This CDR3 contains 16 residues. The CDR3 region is CASSSLAGVEVDTQYF.

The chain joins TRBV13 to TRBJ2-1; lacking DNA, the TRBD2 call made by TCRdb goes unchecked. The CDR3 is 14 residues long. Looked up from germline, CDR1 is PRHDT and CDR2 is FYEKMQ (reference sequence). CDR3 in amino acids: CASSPVAGANEQFF.

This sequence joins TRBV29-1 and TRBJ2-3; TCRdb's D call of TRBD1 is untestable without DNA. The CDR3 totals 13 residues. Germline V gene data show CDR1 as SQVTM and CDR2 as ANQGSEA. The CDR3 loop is CSLEGQNTDTQYF.

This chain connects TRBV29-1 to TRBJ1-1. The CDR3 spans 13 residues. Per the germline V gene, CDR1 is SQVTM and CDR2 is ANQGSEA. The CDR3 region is CSAFNSLATEAFF.

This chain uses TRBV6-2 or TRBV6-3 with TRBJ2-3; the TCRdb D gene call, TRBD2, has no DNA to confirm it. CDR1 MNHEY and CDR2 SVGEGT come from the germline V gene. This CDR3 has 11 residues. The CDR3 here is CASRTSVAQYF.

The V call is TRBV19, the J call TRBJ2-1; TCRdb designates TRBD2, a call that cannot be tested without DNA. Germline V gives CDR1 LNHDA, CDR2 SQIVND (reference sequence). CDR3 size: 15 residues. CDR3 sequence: CASSTPGLTEGEQFF. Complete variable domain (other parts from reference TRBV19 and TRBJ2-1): DGGITQSPKYLFRKEGQNVTLSCEQNLNHDAMYWYRQDPGQGLRLIYYSQIVNDFQKGDIAEGYSVSREKKESFPLTVTSAQKNPTAFYLCASSTPGLTEGEQFFGPGTRLTVL.

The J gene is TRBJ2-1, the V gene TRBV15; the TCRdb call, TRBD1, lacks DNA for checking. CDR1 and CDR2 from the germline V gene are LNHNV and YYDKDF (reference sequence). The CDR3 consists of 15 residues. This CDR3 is CATSRDGTGGNEQFF.